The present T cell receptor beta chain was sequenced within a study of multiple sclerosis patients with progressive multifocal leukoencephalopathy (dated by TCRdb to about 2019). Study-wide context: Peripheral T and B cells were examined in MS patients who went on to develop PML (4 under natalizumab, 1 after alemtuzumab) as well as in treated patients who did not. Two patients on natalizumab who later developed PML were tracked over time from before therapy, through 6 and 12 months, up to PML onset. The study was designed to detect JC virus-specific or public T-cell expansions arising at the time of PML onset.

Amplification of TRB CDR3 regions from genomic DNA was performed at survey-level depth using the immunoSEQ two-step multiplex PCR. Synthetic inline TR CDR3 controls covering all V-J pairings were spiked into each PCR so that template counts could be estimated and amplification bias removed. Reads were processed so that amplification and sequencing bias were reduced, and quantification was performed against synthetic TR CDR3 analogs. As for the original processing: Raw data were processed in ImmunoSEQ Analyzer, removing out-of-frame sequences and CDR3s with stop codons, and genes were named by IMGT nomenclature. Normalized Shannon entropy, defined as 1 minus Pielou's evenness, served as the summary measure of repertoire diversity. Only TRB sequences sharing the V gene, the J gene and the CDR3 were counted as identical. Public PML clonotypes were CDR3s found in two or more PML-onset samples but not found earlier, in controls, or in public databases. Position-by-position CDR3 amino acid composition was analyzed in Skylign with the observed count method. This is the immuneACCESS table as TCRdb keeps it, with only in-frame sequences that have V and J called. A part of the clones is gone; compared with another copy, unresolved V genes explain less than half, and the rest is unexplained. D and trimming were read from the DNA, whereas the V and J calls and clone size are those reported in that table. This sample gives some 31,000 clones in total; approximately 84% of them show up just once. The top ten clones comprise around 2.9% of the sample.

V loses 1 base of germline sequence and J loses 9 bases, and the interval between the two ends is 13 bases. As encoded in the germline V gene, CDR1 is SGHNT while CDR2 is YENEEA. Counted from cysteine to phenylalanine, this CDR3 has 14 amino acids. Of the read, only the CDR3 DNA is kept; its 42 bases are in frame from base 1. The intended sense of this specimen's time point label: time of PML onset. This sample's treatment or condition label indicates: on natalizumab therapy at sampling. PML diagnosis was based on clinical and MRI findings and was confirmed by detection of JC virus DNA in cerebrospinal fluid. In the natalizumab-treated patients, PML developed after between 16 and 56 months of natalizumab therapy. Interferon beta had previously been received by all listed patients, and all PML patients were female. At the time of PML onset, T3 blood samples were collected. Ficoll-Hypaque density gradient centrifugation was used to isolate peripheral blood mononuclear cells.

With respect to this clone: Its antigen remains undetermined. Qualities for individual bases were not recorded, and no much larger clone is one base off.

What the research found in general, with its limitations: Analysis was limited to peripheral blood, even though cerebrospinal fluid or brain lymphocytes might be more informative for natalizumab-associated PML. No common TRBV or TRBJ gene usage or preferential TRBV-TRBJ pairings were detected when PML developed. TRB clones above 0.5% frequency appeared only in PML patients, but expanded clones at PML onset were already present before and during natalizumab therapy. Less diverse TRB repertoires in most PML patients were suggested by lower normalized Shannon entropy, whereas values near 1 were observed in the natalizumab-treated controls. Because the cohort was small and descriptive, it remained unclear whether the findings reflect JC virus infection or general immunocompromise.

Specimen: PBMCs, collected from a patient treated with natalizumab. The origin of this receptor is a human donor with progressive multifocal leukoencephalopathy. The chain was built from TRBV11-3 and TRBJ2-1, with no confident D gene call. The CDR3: CASSLGGSAGEQFF. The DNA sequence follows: TGTGCCAGCAGCTTAGGGGGTTCCGCCGGTGAGCAGTTCTTC.